This note documents a single TCR beta chain sequence. Its matching antigen is unknown. Using immunoSEQ multiplex PCR, the repertoire was profiled, and TCRdb retains in-frame clones only, with some absent. The table records around 260,000 clones, about 92% of them present only once. Trimming took off 4 bases at V and 1 base at J, with 9 bases between the two ends. Germline CDR1 and CDR2: MNHEY and SMNVEV (reference sequence). The CDR3 has 14 amino acids. This record belongs to a study of T cell responses to AZD1222 COVID-19 vaccine. Findings of the study overall: Scientists sampled the repertoires only once the peak T cell response had passed.

The chain uses TRBV27 and TRBJ2-3; D not resolved. The sequence was collected from an adult in good health. The material was peripheral blood, obtained on day 0 of AZD1222 vaccination. The DNA of the CDR3 is TGTGCCAGCAGTTATTGGAGTCGCACAGATACGCAGTATTTT. Its translation: CASSYWSRTDTQYF.